The clone carrying this T cell receptor (beta chain) was seen more than once but under ten times. Its antigen is currently unknown. This record comes from a study of vaccination effects on CD4 cells after COVID-19. Study background: Sampling occurred 16 days and one week pre-vaccination in a couple of convalescent patients. Study results and caveats: Infection-derived and vaccine-derived clones contracted markedly late after vaccination.

Before sequencing, viral peptide pools were used by the ViraFEST assay to expand antigen-specific CD4+ T cells. Isolating CD4+ T cells followed around nine days of culture. PCR confirmed that the person was infected with SARS-CoV-2 between March and December 2020. Cells in the negative control culture received an HIV-1 Nef peptide pool. Cultures received IL-2 medium that replaced half the medium on days 3 and 7. Here immunoSEQ multiplex PCR was the method, and the copy in TCRdb shows in-frame clones only, minus some. This sample has some 56,000 clones, with around 80% found just once. This specimen consisted of CD4+ T cells from PBMCs cultured with HIV peptides, obtained before COVID-19 vaccination. Regarding subset: HIV-1 Nef peptide pool negative control/reference culture. This receptor was identified in a human donor who had a prior SARS-CoV-2 infection.

The CDR3: CASSRTGVGYGYTF. In nucleotides, the CDR3 is TGTGCCAGCAGCCGCACAGGGGTCGGCTATGGCTACACCTTC. The chain combines TRBV6-2 or TRBV6-3 with TRBJ1-2, with 7 bases aligning to TRBD1. The CDR3 runs 14 residues. V lost 6 bases, J lost 4 bases, and 8 bases stayed unmatched. In germline, CDR1 is MNHEY, CDR2 SVGEGT.